This T cell receptor beta chain came from a study of blood T cell repertoires in COVID-19. Study context: Spain, Italy and the United States supplied samples that represented acute and convalescent COVID-19. T cells, B-cell-depleted T cells, or PBMCs provided the cDNA or gDNA that served as material.

The CDR3 is 12 residues long. CDR1 is SGHKS and CDR2 is YYEKEE in the germline V gene (reference sequence). The ends were cut back, 3 bases at V and 5 bases at J, with 9 bases in the middle. As originally analysed: Using reference gene primer amplification, nucleated cell counts were estimated. The protocol was immunoSEQ multiplex PCR, while the TCRdb copy is restricted to in-frame clones and leaves out a portion. V, J and clone size are those of that table, while D and trimming were read from the DNA. The sample carries about 170,000 clones, around 90% recorded once. What was sequenced was peripheral blood. The receptor's source is a man between 45 and 60 years old who had recovered from COVID-19. The chain is built from TRBV5-5 and TRBJ2-7; no firm D call. CDR3 nucleotide sequence: TGTGCCAGCAGCTCCTGGCTCGACGAGCAGTACTTC. Residues: CASSSWLDEQYF. The full variable domain, with the rest looked up from reference TRBV5-5 and TRBJ2-7, is DAGVTQSPTHLIKTRGQQVTLRCSPISGHKSVSWYQQVLGQGPQFIFQYYEKEERGRGNFPDRFSARQFPNYSSELNVNALLLGDSALYLCASSSWLDEQYFGPGTRLTVT.